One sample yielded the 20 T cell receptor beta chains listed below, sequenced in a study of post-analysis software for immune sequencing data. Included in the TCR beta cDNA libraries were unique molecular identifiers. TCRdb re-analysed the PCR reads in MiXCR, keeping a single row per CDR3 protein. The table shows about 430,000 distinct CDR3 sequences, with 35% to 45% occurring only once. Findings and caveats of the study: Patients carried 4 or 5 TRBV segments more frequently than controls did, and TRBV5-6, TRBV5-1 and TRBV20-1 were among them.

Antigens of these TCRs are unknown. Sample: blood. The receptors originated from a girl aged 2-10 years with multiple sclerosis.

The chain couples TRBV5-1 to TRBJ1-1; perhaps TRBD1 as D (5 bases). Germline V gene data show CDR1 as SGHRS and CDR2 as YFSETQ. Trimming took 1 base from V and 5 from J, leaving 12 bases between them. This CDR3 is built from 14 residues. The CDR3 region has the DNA TGCGCCAGCAGCTTGAGTGCAGGGAGTACTGAAGCTTTCTTT. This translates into CASSLSAGSTEAFF.

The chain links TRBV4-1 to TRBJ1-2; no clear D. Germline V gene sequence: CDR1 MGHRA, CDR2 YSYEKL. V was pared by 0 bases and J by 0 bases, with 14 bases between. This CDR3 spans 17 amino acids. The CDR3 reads CASSQDDTRIPNYGYTF. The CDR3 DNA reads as TGCGCCAGCAGCCAAGATGATACGAGGATCCCTAACTATGGCTACACCTTC.

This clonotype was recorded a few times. The CDR3 DNA is TGTGCCAGCAGCTTACGGGAGGGGGAGCAGTTCTTC. Protein: CASSLREGEQFF. This chain links TRBV7-2 with TRBJ2-1, with TRBD2 matching 8 bases. The CDR3 length is 12 residues. Per the germline V gene, CDR1 is SGHTA and CDR2 is FQGNSA. J gave up 10 bases and V 2 bases, and 1 base lay outside the gene matches.

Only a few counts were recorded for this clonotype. DNA of the CDR3: TGCGCCAGCAGCTCATCAGAGAGATATGGCTACACCTTC. It is translated as CASSSSERYGYTF. This chain joins TRBV5-1 and TRBJ1-2, with unresolved D. Germline V CDR1 and CDR2: SGHRS, YFSETQ. The length of the CDR3 is 13 residues. Trimming pared 3 bases from V and 5 bases from J, leaving 11 bases between.

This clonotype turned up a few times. In DNA, the CDR3 is TGTGCCAGCAGTTTAGGGTCAACAGGGGCAGAGACCCAGTACTTC. Protein: CASSLGSTGAETQYF. V is TRBV28 and J is TRBJ2-5; 7 bases are shared with TRBD1. V shed 2 bases, J shed 4 bases, and the junction held 7 bases outside the gene matches. Per germline, CDR1 MDHEN and CDR2 SYDVKM. The CDR3 has 15 amino acids.

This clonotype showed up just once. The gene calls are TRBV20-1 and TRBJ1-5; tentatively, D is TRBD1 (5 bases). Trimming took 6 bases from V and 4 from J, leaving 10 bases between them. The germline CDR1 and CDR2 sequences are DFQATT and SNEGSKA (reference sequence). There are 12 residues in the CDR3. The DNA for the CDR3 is TGCAGTGCCAGGCCAGGGAATCAGCCCCAGCATTTT. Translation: CSARPGNQPQHF.

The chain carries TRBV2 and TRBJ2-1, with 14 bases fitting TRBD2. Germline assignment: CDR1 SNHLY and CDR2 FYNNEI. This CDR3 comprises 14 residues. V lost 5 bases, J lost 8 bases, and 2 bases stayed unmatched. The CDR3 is CASSWTSGGYEQFF. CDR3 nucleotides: TGTGCCAGCAGTTGGACTAGCGGGGGGTATGAGCAGTTCTTC.

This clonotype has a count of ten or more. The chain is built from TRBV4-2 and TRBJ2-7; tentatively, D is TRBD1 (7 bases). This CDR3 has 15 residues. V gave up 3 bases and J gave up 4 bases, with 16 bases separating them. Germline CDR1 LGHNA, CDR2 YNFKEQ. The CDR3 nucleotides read TGTGCCAGCAGCCAGCAGACAGGGAGCGGGTACGAGCAGTACTTC. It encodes CASSQQTGSGYEQYF.

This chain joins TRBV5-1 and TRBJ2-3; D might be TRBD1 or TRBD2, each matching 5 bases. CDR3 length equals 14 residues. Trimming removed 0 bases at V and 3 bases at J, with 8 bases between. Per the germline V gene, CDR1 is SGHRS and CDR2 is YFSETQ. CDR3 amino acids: CASSLGGTTDTQYF. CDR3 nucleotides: TGCGCCAGCAGCTTGGGGGGGACGACAGATACGCAGTATTTT.

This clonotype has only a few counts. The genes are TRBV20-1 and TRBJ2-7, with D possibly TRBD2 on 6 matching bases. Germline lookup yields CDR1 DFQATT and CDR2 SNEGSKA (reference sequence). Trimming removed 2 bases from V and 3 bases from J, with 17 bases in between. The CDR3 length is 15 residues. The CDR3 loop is CSARHSSALFYEQYF. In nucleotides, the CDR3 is TGCAGTGCTAGACATTCTAGCGCGCTTTTCTACGAGCAGTACTTC.

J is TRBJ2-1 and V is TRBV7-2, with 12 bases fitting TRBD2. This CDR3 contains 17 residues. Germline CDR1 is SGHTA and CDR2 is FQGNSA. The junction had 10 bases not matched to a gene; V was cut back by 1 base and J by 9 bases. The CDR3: CASSLVRRASGGGEQFF. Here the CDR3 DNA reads TGTGCCAGCAGCTTAGTTCGTAGGGCTAGCGGGGGGGGTGAGCAGTTCTTC.

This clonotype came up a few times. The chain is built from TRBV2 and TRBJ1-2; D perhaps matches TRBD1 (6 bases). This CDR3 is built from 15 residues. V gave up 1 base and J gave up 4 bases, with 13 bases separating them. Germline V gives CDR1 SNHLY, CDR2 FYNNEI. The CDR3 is CASSEVGQGSYGYTF. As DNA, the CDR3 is TGTGCCAGCAGTGAAGTTGGCCAGGGGAGCTATGGCTACACCTTC.

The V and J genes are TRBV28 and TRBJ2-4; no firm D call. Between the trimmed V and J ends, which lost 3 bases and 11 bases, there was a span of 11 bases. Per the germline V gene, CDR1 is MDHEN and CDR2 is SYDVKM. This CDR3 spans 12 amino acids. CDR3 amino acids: CASSFPGAVQYF. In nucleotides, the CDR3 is TGTGCCAGCAGTTTTCCGGGTGCGGTTCAGTACTTC.

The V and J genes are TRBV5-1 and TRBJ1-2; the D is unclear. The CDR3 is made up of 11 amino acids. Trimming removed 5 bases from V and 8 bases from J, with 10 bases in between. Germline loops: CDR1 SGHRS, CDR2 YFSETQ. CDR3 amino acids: CASRESYGYTF. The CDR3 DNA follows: TGCGCCAGCAGAGAATCATACGGCTACACCTTC.

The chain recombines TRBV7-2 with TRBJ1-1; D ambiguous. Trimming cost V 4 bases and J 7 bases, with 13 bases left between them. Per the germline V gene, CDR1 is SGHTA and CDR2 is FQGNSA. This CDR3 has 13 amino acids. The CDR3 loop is CASSSRTAVEAFF. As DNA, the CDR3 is TGTGCCAGCAGCTCACGGACGGCTGTTGAAGCTTTCTTT. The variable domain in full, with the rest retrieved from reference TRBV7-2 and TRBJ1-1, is GAGVSQSPSNKVTEKGKDVELRCDPISGHTALYWYRQSLGQGLEFLIYFQGNSAPDKSGLPSDRFSAERTGGSVSTLTIQRTQQEDSAVYLCASSSRTAVEAFFGQGTRLTVV.

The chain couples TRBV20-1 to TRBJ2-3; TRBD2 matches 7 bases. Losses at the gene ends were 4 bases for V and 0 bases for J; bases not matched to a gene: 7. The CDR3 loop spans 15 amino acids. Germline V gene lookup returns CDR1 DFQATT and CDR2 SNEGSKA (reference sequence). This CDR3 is CSANGDYSSTDTQYF. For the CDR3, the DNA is TGCAGTGCTAACGGGGACTATTCTAGCACAGATACGCAGTATTTT.

The CDR3 DNA follows: TGCAGTGCACCCGGGACAGGGGGCTTTGAAGCTTTCTTT. It is translated as CSAPGTGGFEAFF. This rearrangement joins TRBV20-1 to TRBJ1-1, with 12 bases fitting TRBD1. Germline CDR1 is DFQATT and CDR2 is SNEGSKA (reference sequence). There are 13 residues in the CDR3. V lost 6 bases to trimming and J lost 7 bases; unmatched junction nucleotides: 6.

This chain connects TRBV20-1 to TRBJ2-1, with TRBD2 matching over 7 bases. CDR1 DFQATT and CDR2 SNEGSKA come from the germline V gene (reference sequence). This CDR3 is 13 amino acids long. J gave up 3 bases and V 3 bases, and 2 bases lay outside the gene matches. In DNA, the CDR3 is TGCAGTGCTAGCGGGAGGAACTACAATGAGCAGTTCTTC. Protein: CSASGRNYNEQFF.

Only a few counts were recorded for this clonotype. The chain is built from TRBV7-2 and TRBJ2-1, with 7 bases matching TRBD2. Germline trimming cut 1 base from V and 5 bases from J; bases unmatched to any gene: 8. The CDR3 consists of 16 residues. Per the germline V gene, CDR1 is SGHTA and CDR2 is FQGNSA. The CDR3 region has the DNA TGTGCCAGCAGCTTAGTTTGGCTAGCGGACAACAATGAGCAGTTCTTC. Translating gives CASSLVWLADNNEQFF.

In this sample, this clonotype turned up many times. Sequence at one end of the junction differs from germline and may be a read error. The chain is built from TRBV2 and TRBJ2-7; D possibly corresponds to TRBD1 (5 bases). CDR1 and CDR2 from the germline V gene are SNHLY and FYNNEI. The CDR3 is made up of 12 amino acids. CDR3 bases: TGCGCCAGCAGTGGCTCAGGGTACGAGCAGTACTTC. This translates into CASSGSGYEQYF.